This is a list of T cell receptor beta chains from one sample in a study of blood T cell repertoires in COVID-19. Profiling relied on immunoSEQ multiplex PCR, and the TCRdb table lists in-frame clones only, not all of them. The sample has over 250,000 clones, about 85% seen once. The sample consisted of PBMCs or T cells enriched from blood (not recorded which). Receptors originate from a woman between 50 and 59 years old who had recovered from COVID-19. The CDR3 runs from the conserved cysteine through the conserved F or W. The D gene is left open where the match is weak. Rows may omit the clone size; those that give it use once, few, many or a size class.

V gene	J gene	D gene	clone size	CDR3 DNA	CDR3 protein
TRBV14	TRBJ1-1	.	.	TGTGCCAGCAACCAAGGTGGACTGAGGGCGAACACTGAAGCTTTCTTT	CASNQGGLRANTEAFF
TRBV4-3	TRBJ2-3	.	.	TGCGCCAGCAGCCTAGGAGGGGCGGCCTCAGATACGCAGTATTTT	CASSLGGAASDTQYF
TRBV10-2	TRBJ1-1	TRBD1	.	TGCGCCAGCAGTGAGTCTGGGACAGGGTTCAACACTGAAGCTTTCTTT	CASSESGTGFNTEAFF
TRBV7-9	TRBJ2-3	TRBD1	.	TGTGCCAGCAGCTTATGGGACAGGGGGCAGGATACGCAGTATTTT	CASSLWDRGQDTQYF
TRBV7-9	TRBJ2-1	TRBD1	.	TGTGCCAGCAGCCTACAGGGGGCTATTGGAAATGAGCAGTTCTTC	CASSLQGAIGNEQFF
TRBV9	TRBJ1-5	.	once	TGTGCCAGCGGGGGGAGTAACAATCAGCCCCAGCATTTT	CASGGSNNQPQHF
TRBV27	TRBJ2-1	TRBD2	.	TGTGCCAGCAGTTTATGGACTAGCGGGAGCTATGAGCAGTTCTTC	CASSLWTSGSYEQFF
TRBV28	TRBJ1-2	.	.	TGTGCCAGCAGTGAGGGGGATGGCTACACCTTC	CASSEGDGYTF
TRBV7-3	TRBJ2-2	.	once	TGTGCCAGCAGCCCGAGGGCAGGACCGATCGCCCGCCTTGCCGGGGAGCTGTTTTTT	CASSPRAGPIARLAGELFF
TRBV29-1	TRBJ1-6	TRBD1	.	TGCAGCGTTGACCGGGACAGGATTAATTCACCCCTCCACTTT	CSVDRDRINSPLHF
TRBV18	TRBJ2-1	TRBD2	.	TGTGCCAGCTCACCACGGCGGGAGTACTATGAGCAGTTCTTC	CASSPRREYYEQFF
TRBV6-2/TRBV6-3	TRBJ1-5	TRBD1	few	TGTGCCAGCAGTTACTACCTGACAGGGGGACAGCCCCAGCATTTT	CASSYYLTGGQPQHF
TRBV11-2	TRBJ1-6	.	.	TGTGCCAGCAGCCCCACGTTCGCAGCGGATTCACCCCTCCACTTT	CASSPTFAADSPLHF
TRBV2	TRBJ2-3	TRBD1	few	TGTGCCAGCAGTCCATCCGGGACAGACACAGATACGCAGTATTTT	CASSPSGTDTDTQYF
TRBV9	TRBJ1-1	.	.	TGTGCCAGCAGCTCGGACAGATTGAACACTGAAGCTTTCTTT	CASSSDRLNTEAFF
TRBV5-1	TRBJ2-7	.	.	TGCGCCAGCAGCTTGTCTCCAGGGTTGACCTACGAGCAGTACTTC	CASSLSPGLTYEQYF
TRBV7-6	TRBJ2-2	TRBD2	.	TGTGCCAGCAGCCGGACGGGGGGAGAAGACGGGGAGCTGTTTTTT	CASSRTGGEDGELFF
TRBV25-1	TRBJ2-1	TRBD2	.	TGTGCCAGCAGTCCCCCTGGGGGAGGGTTCAGTGAGCAGTTCTTC	CASSPPGGGFSEQFF
TRBV7-3	TRBJ2-5	.	.	TGTGCCAGCAGCTTAACGGGACTCCAAGAGACCCAGTACTTC	CASSLTGLQETQYF
TRBV3-1/TRBV3-2	TRBJ2-1	.	.	TGTGCCAGCAGCCAAGACACTAGCCTCAATGAGCAGTTCTTC	CASSQDTSLNEQFF